These 22 T cell receptor beta chains came from one sample sequenced in a study of shared clonotypes between healthy human individuals. This table comes from immunoSEQ multiplex PCR, and its TCRdb copy is limited to in-frame clones, with some not included. The table lists roughly 760,000 clones, less than 85% of them singletons. The specimen was memory CD4+ T cells sorted from blood. Subset given: CD45RA-negative fraction. Receptors originate from a woman between 25 and 40 years old in good health.

J is TRBJ1-5 and V is TRBV6-5, with 7 bases identical to TRBD1. The length of the CDR3 is 15 residues. The V and J ends lost 3 bases and 6 bases, in that order; junction bases with no gene match: 8. Per germline, CDR1 MNHEY and CDR2 SVGAGI. CDR3 sequence: CASSYRTGVGQPQHF. In DNA, the CDR3 is TGTGCCAGCAGTTATCGGACAGGCGTTGGTCAGCCCCAGCATTTT.

The chain combines TRBV5-6 with TRBJ2-5; D may be TRBD2 (5 bases). CDR1 is SGHDT, CDR2 YYEEEE, per germline. Trimming took off 2 bases at V and 10 bases at J, with 9 bases between the two ends. The CDR3 totals 11 residues. CDR3 DNA: TGTGCCAGCAGCTTTTTCGGGATCCAGTACTTC. This codes for CASSFFGIQYF.

The rearrangement joins TRBV11-1 to TRBJ2-7, with 7 bases aligning to TRBD2. Germline V gives CDR1 SGHAT, CDR2 FQDESV (reference sequence). The CDR3 consists of 13 residues. With V trimmed by 0 bases and J by 7 bases, 3 bases remained unmatched. The CDR3 DNA follows: TGTGCCAGCAGCTTAGCGCCGCGGGGGGAGCAGTACTTC. Its translation: CASSLAPRGEQYF.

The rearrangement joins TRBV28 to TRBJ1-6, with D unclear. Between the trimmed V and J ends, which lost 6 bases and 8 bases, there was a span of 14 bases. The CDR3 runs to 14 residues. The germline V gene encodes CDR1 MDHEN and CDR2 SYDVKM. CDR3 in amino acids: CASSLTGVHSPLHF. CDR3 sequence (DNA): TGTGCCAGCAGCCTCACCGGGGTTCATTCACCCCTCCACTTT.

The CDR3 region is CASSPLSGNGNTIYF. CDR3 DNA: TGTGCCAGCAGCCCATTATCAGGGAACGGAAACACCATATATTTT. The rearrangement joins TRBV4-2 to TRBJ1-3; tentatively, D is TRBD1 (5 bases). There are 15 residues in the CDR3. V lost 4 bases to trimming and J lost 4 bases, with 14 bases between them. Per the germline V gene, CDR1 is LGHNA and CDR2 is YNFKEQ.

This chain connects TRBV10-1 to TRBJ2-7, with D uncertain. Trimming removed 6 bases at V and 2 bases at J, with 14 bases between. The CDR3 length is 14 residues. Germline V gene data show CDR1 as WNHNN and CDR2 as SYGVQD (reference sequence). CDR3 DNA: TGCGCCAGCAGATTAGACCGAACTACCTACGAGCAGTACTTC. It translates to CASRLDRTTYEQYF.

The rearrangement uses TRBV28 and TRBJ2-7, with D hard to call. The CDR3 sequence is 11 residues long. From germline, CDR1 is MDHEN and CDR2 SYDVKM. V lost 5 bases, J lost 4 bases, and 6 bases lay in between. The CDR3, as DNA: TGTGCCAGCAGTGGGGTGTACGAGCAGTACTTC. This codes for CASSGVYEQYF.

The V and J genes are TRBV18 and TRBJ2-3; 8 bases fit TRBD2. This CDR3 spans 16 amino acids. Germline CDR1 is KGHSH and CDR2 is LQKENI. Germline trimming cut 0 bases from V and 6 bases from J; bases unmatched to any gene: 8. This chain's CDR3 is CASSPPGSGSPDTQYF. Written as DNA, the CDR3 is TGTGCCAGCTCACCACCTGGGAGCGGGAGTCCGGATACGCAGTATTTT.

The rearrangement joins TRBV5-1 to TRBJ2-4; the match to TRBD1 covers 7 bases. The CDR3 runs to 15 residues. Unmatched junction bases numbered 5, after V lost 1 base and J lost 4 bases. Germline V gives CDR1 SGHRS, CDR2 YFSETQ. In DNA form, the CDR3 reads TGCGCCAGCAGCTTGTTAGGGACAGAGAAAAACATTCAGTACTTC. It is translated as CASSLLGTEKNIQYF.

Note on this clone: A much larger clone sits a single nucleotide away, making a read error possible. This CDR3 is also generated by other DNA sequences in the sample. This rearrangement joins TRBV5-1 to TRBJ2-3; 10 bases agree with TRBD2. Trimming removed 0 bases from V and 2 bases from J; junction bases left unmatched: 6. Germline CDR1 SGHRS, CDR2 YFSETQ. This CDR3 has 17 residues. Here the CDR3 DNA reads TGCGCCAGCAGCTTGGGAGTAGCGGGAGGCCCCACAGATACGCAGTATTTT. Residues: CASSLGVAGGPTDTQYF.

The V gene is TRBV7-2, the J gene TRBJ2-7; perhaps TRBD1 as D (5 bases). V gave up 5 bases and J gave up 3 bases, with 14 bases separating them. From germline, CDR1 is SGHTA and CDR2 FQGNSA. The CDR3 runs 14 residues. This CDR3 is CASSQQGDSYEQYF. CDR3 DNA sequence: TGTGCCAGCAGCCAACAAGGGGATAGCTACGAGCAGTACTTC.

The chain links TRBV4-2 to TRBJ2-3; no clear D. The germline CDR1 and CDR2 sequences are LGHNA and YNFKEQ. The CDR3 consists of 12 residues. The V and J ends lost 3 bases and 2 bases respectively, with 3 bases between them. In nucleotides, the CDR3 is TGTGCCAGCAGCCATTTCACAGATACGCAGTATTTT. This encodes CASSHFTDTQYF.

There are a few counts of this clone. V is TRBV2 and J is TRBJ2-1; D remains ambiguous. The CDR3 covers 13 residues. Germline values: CDR1 SNHLY, CDR2 FYNNEI. V lost 6 bases and J lost 9, with 15 bases in between. CDR3 bases: TGTGCCAGCAGCGAGGCCCCCGTCAGTGAGCAGTTCTTC. Residues: CASSEAPVSEQFF. The complete variable domain, with remaining parts taken from reference TRBV2 and TRBJ2-1, reads EPEVTQTPSHQVTQMGQEVILRCVPISNHLYFYWYRQILGQKVEFLVSFYNNEISEKSEIFDDQFSVERPDGSNFTLKIRSTKLEDSAMYFCASSEAPVSEQFFGPGTRLTVL.

This clone was recorded many times. The V gene is TRBV7-2, the J gene TRBJ1-1, with D hard to call. The V and J ends lost 1 base and 1 base respectively, with 7 bases between them. Germline CDR1 reads SGHTA; CDR2 reads FQGNSA. The CDR3 loop spans 14 amino acids. The CDR3 bases are TGTGCCAGCAGCTTAGACAGAACGAACACTGAAGCTTTCTTT. It codes for CASSLDRTNTEAFF.

This chain connects TRBV7-6 to TRBJ2-1; 12 nucleotides align to TRBD2. This CDR3 comprises 17 residues. V lost 2 bases, J lost 7 bases, and 9 bases stayed unmatched. The germline V gene has CDR1 SGHVS and CDR2 FNYEAQ. The chain's CDR3 is CASSLRATSGRNNEQFF. The CDR3, as DNA: TGTGCCAGCAGCTTACGAGCAACTAGCGGGAGGAATAATGAGCAGTTCTTC.

This clone was recorded at least ten times. The rearrangement links TRBV4-1 to TRBJ2-4; perhaps TRBD2 as D (6 bases). CDR3 length: 20 residues. The germline CDR1 and CDR2 sequences are MGHRA and YSYEKL. The V gene lost 0 bases and the J gene lost 0 bases, with 21 bases spanning the gap. The CDR3 nucleotides are TGCGCCAGCAGCCAAGACCTTTCCGGGACTCGGATCCTAGCCAAAAACATTCAGTACTTC. Translation gives CASSQDLSGTRILAKNIQYF.

The chain combines TRBV4-2 with TRBJ1-4; D unresolved. CDR3 length: 16 residues. Germline lookup yields CDR1 LGHNA and CDR2 YNFKEQ. V was trimmed by 1 base and J by 7 bases, leaving 16 bases between them. The DNA for the CDR3 is TGTGCCAGCAGCCAAGTTGAGAATCGGAAGGGTGAAAAACTGTTTTTT. It encodes CASSQVENRKGEKLFF.

The chain links TRBV28 to TRBJ2-5; TRBD1 or TRBD2 may be the D gene (5 bases each). V gave up 3 bases and J gave up 4 bases, with 15 bases separating them. This CDR3 is built from 15 residues. Germline lookup yields CDR1 MDHEN and CDR2 SYDVKM. DNA of the CDR3: TGTGCCAGCAGTTTCTCCGGGACCAGCGGAGAGACCCAGTACTTC. Translating it yields CASSFSGTSGETQYF. The full variable domain, rest sourced from reference TRBV28 and TRBJ2-5, is DVKVTQSSRYLVKRTGEKVFLECVQDMDHENMFWYRQDPGLGLRLIYFSYDVKMKEKGDIPEGYSVSREKKERFSLILESASTNQTSMYLCASSFSGTSGETQYFGPGTRLLVL.

The chain employs TRBV7-3 and TRBJ2-1; 9 positions agree with TRBD2. Losses at the gene ends were 8 bases for V and 10 bases for J; bases not matched to a gene: 12. Germline CDR1 reads SGHTA; CDR2 reads FQGTGA. The CDR3 is made up of 14 amino acids. CDR3 loop: CASRTTSGSTEQFF. The CDR3 nucleotides read TGTGCCAGCCGAACTACTAGCGGGTCTACGGAGCAGTTCTTC.

This chain uses TRBV5-4 with TRBJ1-1, with 8 bases fitting TRBD1. The CDR3 loop spans 14 amino acids. Trimming cost V 4 bases and J 4 bases; bases outside gene matches: 6. Germline V gives CDR1 SGHNT, CDR2 YYREEE (reference sequence). CDR3 DNA: TGTGCCAGCAGCCTCCAGGGGGCAGGCACTGAAGCTTTCTTT. Amino acids: CASSLQGAGTEAFF.

The rearrangement uses TRBV28 and TRBJ1-2; 9 bases align to TRBD1. After removal of 8 bases from V and 5 bases from J, the junction contained 3 bases not matched to a gene. The germline V gene has CDR1 MDHEN and CDR2 SYDVKM. CDR3 length: 12 amino acids. The CDR3 sequence: CASVQGAYGYTF. Here the CDR3 DNA reads TGTGCCAGCGTACAGGGGGCGTATGGCTACACCTTC.

The CDR3 region has the DNA TGCGCCAGCAGCATAGGGGGAAACCCGAGGGAAGAGACCCAGTACTTC. Encoded protein: CASSIGGNPREETQYF. The chain uses TRBV5-1 and TRBJ2-5; possible D gene TRBD1, 6 bases. This CDR3 contains 16 residues. The germline V gene has CDR1 SGHRS and CDR2 YFSETQ. V dropped 4 bases and J dropped 3 bases, with 19 bases sitting between them.